Listed here is a single T cell receptor (beta chain). The sample comes from a study of technical replicates of blood from a few donors. Germline CDR1 is MNHEY and CDR2 is SMNVEV (reference sequence). Trimming removed 4 bases at V and 3 bases at J, with 7 bases between. This CDR3 contains 13 residues. Measured with immunoSEQ multiplex PCR; TCRdb has only the in-frame clones, and not every one. Of more than 65,000 clones in the sample, roughly 90% were seen once. V gene TRBV27 combines with J gene TRBJ1-5; D uncertain. This receptor was taken from a human donor in good health. Sequenced sample: T cells isolated from PBMCs. The CDR3 nucleotides are TGTGCCAGCAGTTCATACACCAATCAGCCCCAGCATTTT. This sequence encodes CASSSYTNQPQHF.